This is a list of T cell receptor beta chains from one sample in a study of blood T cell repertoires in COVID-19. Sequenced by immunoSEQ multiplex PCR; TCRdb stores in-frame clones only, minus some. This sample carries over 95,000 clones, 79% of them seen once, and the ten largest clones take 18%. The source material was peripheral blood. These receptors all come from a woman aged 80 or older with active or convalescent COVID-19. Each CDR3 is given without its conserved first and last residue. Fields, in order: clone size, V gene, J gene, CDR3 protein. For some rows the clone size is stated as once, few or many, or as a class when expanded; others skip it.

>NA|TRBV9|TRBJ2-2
ASSVTWTSGTGELF
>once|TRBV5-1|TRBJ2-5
ASSRGVPETQY
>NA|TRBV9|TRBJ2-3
ASSAGSTDTQY
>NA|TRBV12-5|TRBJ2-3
ASALAGGRTDTQY
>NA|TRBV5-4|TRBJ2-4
ASSPTGGNIQY
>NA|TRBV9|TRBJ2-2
ASSVGTNTGELF
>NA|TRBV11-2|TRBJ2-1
ASSLVRVSSYNEQF
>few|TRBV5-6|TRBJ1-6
ASSLGQGNSPLH
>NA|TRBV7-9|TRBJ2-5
ASSDPQGQETQY
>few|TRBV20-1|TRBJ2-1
SASRAGGTYNEQF
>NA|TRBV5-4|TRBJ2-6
ASSLHVAGGHGANVLT